The 30 T cell receptor beta chains below all came from one sample that was sequenced in a study of T cell responses to AZD1222 COVID-19 vaccine. The assay was immunoSEQ multiplex PCR, and TCRdb's table has in-frame clones only and misses some. The table lists some 80,000 clones, around 89% of them singletons. The input for sequencing was peripheral blood, taken 28 days after the second dose of the MenACWY control vaccine. These receptors were obtained from an adult who received the MenACWY meningococcal vaccine as a control.

The chain links TRBV19 to TRBJ1-2, with D maybe TRBD1 (6 bases). This CDR3 comprises 14 residues. V was shortened by 7 bases and J by 7 bases, with 19 bases between the two germline ends. CDR1 is LNHDA and CDR2 is SQIVND in the germline V gene (reference sequence). The CDR3 DNA is TGTGCCAGTACCTCACAGGGAGAGGTCGGTGGCTACACCTTC. Translation gives CASTSQGEVGGYTF.

The chain couples TRBV4-1 to TRBJ1-5; D is unclear. This CDR3 has 14 residues. V lost 0 bases to trimming and J lost 9 bases, with 12 bases between them. The germline V gene encodes CDR1 MGHRA and CDR2 YSYEKL. DNA of the CDR3: TGCGCCAGCAGCCAAGAAGGCGCGGCGGCGCCCCAGCATTTT. It is translated as CASSQEGAAAPQHF.

This chain joins TRBV11-1 and TRBJ1-1; D unclear. The CDR3 extends over 13 amino acids. Germline V lookup: CDR1 SGHAT, CDR2 FQDESV (reference sequence). The ends were cut back, 3 bases at V and 1 base at J, with 6 bases in the middle. The CDR3 nucleotides are TGTGCCAGCAGCTTTCAGACGAACACTGAAGCTTTCTTT. Residues: CASSFQTNTEAFF.

This rearrangement joins TRBV5-8 to TRBJ2-7, with no clear D. There are 12 residues in the CDR3. Per the germline V gene, CDR1 is SGHTS and CDR2 is YDEGEE. V dropped 1 base and J dropped 5 bases, with 7 bases sitting between them. In DNA, the CDR3 is TGTGCCAGCAGCTTGCAAACCGACGAGCAGTACTTC. Translating it yields CASSLQTDEQYF.

This clone was detected only a few times. This chain uses TRBV21-1 with TRBJ1-2; the table calls TRBD1, which could not be checked here. TRBV21-1 is designated a pseudogene. This CDR3 contains 15 residues. CDR3 protein: CASSARGQVNYGYTF. The CDR3, as DNA: TGTGCCAGCAGCGCCCGGGGACAGGTTAACTATGGCTACACCTTC.

This clone was seen more than once but under ten times. The CDR3 nucleotides are TGTGCCAGCAGCACTATTACAGGGGGCTTCACTGAAGCTTTCTTT. Translated: CASSTITGGFTEAFF. The chain has TRBV7-2 and TRBJ1-1; 9 positions agree with TRBD1. Germline CDR1 is SGHTA and CDR2 is FQGNSA. The length of the CDR3 is 15 residues. Trimming cost V 5 bases and J 4 bases; bases outside gene matches: 8.

About this clone itself: This may be a read error, as it is one base from a much larger clone. The same CDR3 can be traced to other DNA sequences in this sample. The rearrangement uses TRBV9 and TRBJ2-5; D perhaps matches TRBD1 (6 bases). CDR1 SGDLS and CDR2 YYNGEE come from the germline V gene. The CDR3 is 13 amino acids. V was trimmed by 4 bases and J by 4 bases, leaving 11 bases between them. In DNA form, the CDR3 reads TGTGCCAGCAGCTTGTCCAGGGGAGAGACCCAGTACTTC. The encoded protein is CASSLSRGETQYF.

In its sample, this clone was seen once. The V and J genes are TRBV29-1 and TRBJ1-1; TRBD1 might be the D (5 bases). The CDR3 contains 14 residues. Trimming removed 7 bases at V and 6 bases at J, with 21 bases between. Germline CDR1 is SQVTM and CDR2 is ANQGSEA. The CDR3 here is CSGRNGGVGAEAFF. The CDR3, as DNA: TGCAGCGGTAGGAACGGGGGGGTCGGGGCTGAAGCTTTCTTT.

The V and J genes are TRBV20-1 and TRBJ2-1; D gene uncertain. There are 11 residues in the CDR3. Germline loops: CDR1 DFQATT, CDR2 SNEGSKA (reference sequence). Trimming took off 3 bases at V and 6 bases at J, with 6 bases between the two ends. Here the CDR3 reads CSASPGNEQFF. CDR3 nucleotide sequence: TGCAGTGCTAGCCCCGGCAATGAGCAGTTCTTC.

The chain recombines TRBV4-1 with TRBJ1-1; TRBD1 agrees at 12 bases. The ends lost 0 bases at V and 1 base at J; junction bases unmatched: 6. The CDR3 has 18 amino acids. CDR1 and CDR2 (germline): MGHRA, YSYEKL. CDR3: CASSQDRDRGLKNTEAFF. The CDR3 DNA sequence: TGCGCCAGCAGCCAAGATCGGGACAGGGGGCTGAAGAACACTGAAGCTTTCTTT.

The chain combines TRBV6-5 with TRBJ1-1, with 10 bases aligning to TRBD1. Trimming at V came to 5 bases and at J to 5 bases, leaving 5 bases not matched to a gene. The CDR3 runs to 14 residues. Per the germline V gene, CDR1 is MNHEY and CDR2 is SVGAGI. The DNA for the CDR3 is TGTGCCAGCAGTACAGGACAGGGGGGAACTGAAGCTTTCTTT. Translation: CASSTGQGGTEAFF.

CDR3 protein: CASSYNGAFF. CDR3 DNA sequence: TGTGCCAGCAGTTATAACGGTGCTTTCTTT. This chain links TRBV6-6 with TRBJ1-1, with D unresolved. Deletions cut 3 bases from V and 11 bases from J, with 7 bases between. Germline V gene lookup returns CDR1 MNHNY and CDR2 SVGAGI (reference sequence). This CDR3 has 10 amino acids.

The chain combines TRBV9 with TRBJ2-1; 8 bases map to TRBD1. CDR3 length equals 16 residues. CDR1 and CDR2 from the germline V gene are SGDLS and YYNGEE. The trim removed 0 bases at V and 4 bases at J, leaving 6 bases unmatched. The CDR3 is CASSVEPQGGYNEQFF. CDR3 nucleotide sequence: TGTGCCAGCAGCGTAGAACCACAGGGGGGATACAATGAGCAGTTCTTC.

The V and J genes are TRBV19 and TRBJ2-3; tentative D call: TRBD1 (6 bases). The CDR3 length is 14 residues. Germline assignment: CDR1 LNHDA and CDR2 SQIVND (reference sequence). V lost 8 bases and J 4 bases, leaving 16 bases between the germline ends. CDR3 region: CASRSGSGADTQYF. CDR3 DNA: TGTGCCAGTCGCTCGGGGTCAGGGGCAGATACGCAGTATTTT.

V gene TRBV5-6 combines with J gene TRBJ2-3, with a tentative D call TRBD1 (6 bases). The V end was cut by 2 bases, the J end by 3 bases, with 16 bases between. The CDR3 has 16 residues. CDR1 SGHDT and CDR2 YYEEEE come from the germline V gene. CDR3 DNA: TGTGCCAGCAGCTTATTAGCGACCCAGGGGACAGATACGCAGTATTTT. It codes for CASSLLATQGTDTQYF.

This chain connects TRBV4-3 to TRBJ2-7; D is unresolved. Germline V gene lookup returns CDR1 LGHNA and CDR2 YSLEER. Between the trimmed V and J ends, which lost 1 base and 0 bases, there was a span of 10 bases. This CDR3 comprises 15 residues. The DNA for the CDR3 is TGCGCCAGCAGCCAAGCCTCGATGAGCTCCTACGAGCAGTACTTC. As protein: CASSQASMSSYEQYF.

In this sample, this clone turned up a few times. J is TRBJ1-3 and V is TRBV6-5, with a weak D call TRBD1 (5 bases). The CDR3 contains 13 residues. V was cut by 5 bases and J by 6 bases, with 11 bases left in between. Germline lookup yields CDR1 MNHEY and CDR2 SVGAGI. The CDR3 bases are TGTGCCAGCAGTATGGGGACGGAAAACACCATATATTTT. Protein: CASSMGTENTIYF.

The chain employs TRBV7-2 and TRBJ1-5; 7 bases fit TRBD1. This CDR3 is 15 amino acids long. J was trimmed by 5 bases and V by 6 bases; bases with no gene match: 10. Germline V lookup: CDR1 SGHTA, CDR2 FQGNSA. CDR3 in amino acids: CASSPSTGSDQPQHF. In DNA form, the CDR3 reads TGTGCCAGCAGTCCATCGACAGGGAGCGATCAGCCCCAGCATTTT.

This sequence joins TRBV4-2 and TRBJ1-2, with D perhaps matching TRBD1 (5 bases). CDR3 length equals 14 residues. Germline V gene data show CDR1 as LGHNA and CDR2 as YNFKEQ. The V end was cut by 4 bases, the J end by 4 bases, with 13 bases between. CDR3 sequence (DNA): TGTGCCAGCAGCCCAGAAGGGACTGGCTATGGCTACACCTTC. Translation gives CASSPEGTGYGYTF.

The rearrangement joins TRBV14 to TRBJ1-2; D call uncertain. V was clipped by 4 bases and J by 7 bases, with 10 bases between them. The CDR3 runs to 12 residues. CDR1 and CDR2 from the germline V gene are SGHDN and FVKESK. The chain's CDR3 is CASSLSSFGYTF. The DNA of the CDR3 is TGTGCCAGCAGCCTGTCTTCCTTTGGCTACACCTTC. Full variable domain (remainder filled in from reference TRBV14 and TRBJ1-2): EAGVTQFPSHSVIEKGQTVTLRCDPISGHDNLYWYRRVMGKEIKFLLHFVKESKQDESGMPNNRFLAERTGGTYSTLKVQPAELEDSGVYFCASSLSSFGYTFGSGTRLTVV.

V and J are TRBV27 and TRBJ2-3; 12 nucleotides line up with TRBD2. Per the germline V gene, CDR1 is MNHEY and CDR2 is SMNVEV (reference sequence). The CDR3 extends over 16 amino acids. The V and J ends lost 5 bases and 4 bases, in that order; junction bases with no gene match: 7. The chain's CDR3 is CASSPRASGGADTQYF. The CDR3 DNA reads TGTGCCAGCAGTCCCCGTGCTAGCGGGGGGGCAGATACGCAGTATTTT.

The rearrangement uses TRBV4-1 and TRBJ1-4; D perhaps matches TRBD1 (5 bases). V was pared by 5 bases and J by 6 bases, with 19 bases between. The CDR3 spans 16 residues. Looked up from germline, CDR1 is MGHRA and CDR2 is YSYEKL. The CDR3: CASSMTGGRSYEKLFF. The DNA for the CDR3 is TGCGCCAGCAGCATGACGGGGGGTAGGAGTTATGAAAAACTGTTTTTT.

The chain joins TRBV18 to TRBJ1-1; D remains ambiguous. Per the germline V gene, CDR1 is KGHSH and CDR2 is LQKENI. This CDR3 has 11 amino acids. The V gene lost 6 bases and the J gene lost 8 bases, with 10 bases spanning the gap. The CDR3 DNA sequence: TGTGCCAGCTCCCGTCCTTCCGAAGCTTTCTTT. Its protein product is CASSRPSEAFF.

This sequence joins TRBV18 and TRBJ1-5; D gene ambiguous. The V and J ends lost 5 bases and 0 bases respectively, with 8 bases between them. The CDR3 is 14 amino acids. Germline assignment: CDR1 KGHSH and CDR2 LQKENI. The CDR3 reads CASSGRDSNQPQHF. Here the CDR3 DNA reads TGTGCCAGCTCAGGTAGGGATAGCAATCAGCCCCAGCATTTT.

This chain links TRBV12-3 or TRBV12-4 with TRBJ1-5, with 7 bases lining up with TRBD1. There are 13 residues in the CDR3. V gave up 6 bases and J gave up 9 bases; unmatched junction bases: 8. Written as DNA, the CDR3 is TGTGCCAGCAGCCGCGAGGGGGCGAGGCCCCAGCATTTT. Protein sequence: CASSREGARPQHF.

This chain connects TRBV25-1 to TRBJ1-2; 9 bases align to TRBD1. The germline V gene has CDR1 MGHDK and CDR2 SYGVNS. The CDR3 is 14 amino acids. J was trimmed by 3 bases and V by 7 bases; bases with no gene match: 6. The CDR3 spells CASTRGTGHYGYTF. CDR3 nucleotide sequence: TGTGCCAGCACCCGAGGGACAGGGCACTATGGCTACACCTTC.

This clone was observed a handful of times. The chain joins TRBV7-2 to TRBJ1-2, with D possibly TRBD1 on 6 matching bases. Germline V gives CDR1 SGHTA, CDR2 FQGNSA. The V and J ends lost 7 bases and 4 bases respectively, with 13 bases between them. The CDR3 consists of 13 residues. The CDR3 is CASTETGPYGYTF. For the CDR3, the DNA is TGTGCCAGCACGGAGACAGGTCCCTATGGCTACACCTTC. Based on the CDR3 plus reference TRBV7-2 and TRBJ1-2, the full variable domain is GAGVSQSPSNKVTEKGKDVELRCDPISGHTALYWYRQSLGQGLEFLIYFQGNSAPDKSGLPSDRFSAERTGGSVSTLTIQRTQQEDSAVYLCASTETGPYGYTFGSGTRLTVV.

This chain links TRBV18 with TRBJ1-4; 8 bases are a match to TRBD1. The CDR3 extends over 15 amino acids. CDR1 is KGHSH and CDR2 is LQKENI in the germline V gene. The V gene end was trimmed by 4 bases and the J gene end by 6 bases; junction bases not matched to a gene: 7. CDR3 amino acids: CASSLDQGADEKLFF. The CDR3 nucleotides are TGTGCCAGCTCACTTGATCAGGGGGCCGATGAAAAACTGTTTTTT.

The chain carries TRBV19 and TRBJ1-5; 10 nucleotides line up with TRBD1. Germline V CDR1 and CDR2: LNHDA, SQIVND (reference sequence). There are 15 residues in the CDR3. V shed 5 bases and J 6 bases; nucleotides not matched to a gene: 7. This chain's CDR3 is CASSLDRGLIQPQHF. Written as DNA, the CDR3 is TGTGCCAGTAGTCTCGACAGGGGGCTTATTCAGCCCCAGCATTTT.

This sequence joins TRBV6-2 or TRBV6-3 and TRBJ1-1; D not resolved. The CDR3 totals 13 residues. CDR1 and CDR2 from the germline V gene are MNHEY and SVGEGT. The V and J ends lost 4 bases and 0 bases respectively, with 6 bases between them. CDR3 nucleotide sequence: TGTGCCAGCAGTTCACCGTTGAACACTGAAGCTTTCTTT. Its protein product is CASSSPLNTEAFF.